This entry features one T cell receptor (beta chain) sequence. The sample originates from a study of blood T cell repertoires in COVID-19. Study at large: Specimens from acute and convalescent COVID-19 originated in the United States, Italy and Spain.

Original analysis: Reference gene primer amplification gave estimated nucleated cell counts. The repertoire was sequenced with immunoSEQ multiplex PCR; TCRdb's copy has only in-frame clones and lacks some. Clone size and the V and J calls come from that table; the DNA yielded D and trimming. The table includes about 89,000 clones, about 74% detected once. Germline CDR1 reads LNHDA; CDR2 reads SQIVND (reference sequence). The CDR3 is made up of 15 amino acids. With V trimmed by 5 bases and J by 6 bases, 8 bases remained unmatched. This TCR derives from a human donor in a cohort sampled during active COVID-19. The material sequenced was peripheral blood. The V call is TRBV19, the J call TRBJ2-2, with TRBD2 matching 8 bases. The CDR3 nucleotides read TGTGCCAGTAGTTTAAGCGGGAGCGTGCCCGGGGAGCTGTTTTTT. It specifies CASSLSGSVPGELFF.